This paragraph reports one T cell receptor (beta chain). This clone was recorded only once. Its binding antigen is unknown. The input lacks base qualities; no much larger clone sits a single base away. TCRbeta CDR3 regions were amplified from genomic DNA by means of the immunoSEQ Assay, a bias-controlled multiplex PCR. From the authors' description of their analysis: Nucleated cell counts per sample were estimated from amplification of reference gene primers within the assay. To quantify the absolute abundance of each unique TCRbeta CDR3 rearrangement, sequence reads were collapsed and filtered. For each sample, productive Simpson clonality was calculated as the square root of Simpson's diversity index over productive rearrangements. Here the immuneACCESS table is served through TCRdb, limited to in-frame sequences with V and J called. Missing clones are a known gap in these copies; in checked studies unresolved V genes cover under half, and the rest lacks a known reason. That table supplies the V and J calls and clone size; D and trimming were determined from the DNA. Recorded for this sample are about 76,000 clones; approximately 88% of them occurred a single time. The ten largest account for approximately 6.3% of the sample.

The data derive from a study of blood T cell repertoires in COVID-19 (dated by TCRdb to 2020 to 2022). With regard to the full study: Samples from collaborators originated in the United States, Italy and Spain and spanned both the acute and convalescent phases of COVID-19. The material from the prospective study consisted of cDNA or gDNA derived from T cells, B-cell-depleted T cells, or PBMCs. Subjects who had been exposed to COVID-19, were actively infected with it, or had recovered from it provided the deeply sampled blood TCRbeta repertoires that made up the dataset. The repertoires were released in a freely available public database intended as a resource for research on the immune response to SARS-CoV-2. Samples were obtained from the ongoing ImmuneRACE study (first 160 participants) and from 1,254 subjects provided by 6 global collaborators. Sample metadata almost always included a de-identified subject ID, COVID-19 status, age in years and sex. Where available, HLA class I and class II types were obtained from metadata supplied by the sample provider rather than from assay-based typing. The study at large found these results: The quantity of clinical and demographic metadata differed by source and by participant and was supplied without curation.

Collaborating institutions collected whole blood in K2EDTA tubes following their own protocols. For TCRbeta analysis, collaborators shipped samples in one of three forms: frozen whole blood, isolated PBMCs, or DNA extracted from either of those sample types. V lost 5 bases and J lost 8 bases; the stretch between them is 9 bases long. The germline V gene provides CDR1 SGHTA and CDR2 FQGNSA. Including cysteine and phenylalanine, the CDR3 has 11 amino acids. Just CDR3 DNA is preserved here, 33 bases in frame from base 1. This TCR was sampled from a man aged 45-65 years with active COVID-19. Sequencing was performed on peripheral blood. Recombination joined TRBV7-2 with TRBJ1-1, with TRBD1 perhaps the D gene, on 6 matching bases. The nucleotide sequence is TGTGCCAGCAGCCTGGGACAAGAAGCTTTCTTT. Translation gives CASSLGQEAFF.